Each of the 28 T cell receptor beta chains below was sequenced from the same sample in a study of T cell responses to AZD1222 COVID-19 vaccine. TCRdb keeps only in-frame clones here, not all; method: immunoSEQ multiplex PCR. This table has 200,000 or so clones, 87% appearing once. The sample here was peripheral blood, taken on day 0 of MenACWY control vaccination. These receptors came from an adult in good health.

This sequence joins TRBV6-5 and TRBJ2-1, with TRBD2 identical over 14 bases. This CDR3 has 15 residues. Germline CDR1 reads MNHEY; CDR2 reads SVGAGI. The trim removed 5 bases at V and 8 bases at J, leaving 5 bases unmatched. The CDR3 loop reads CASSRGLAGADEQFF. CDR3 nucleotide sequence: TGTGCCAGCAGTAGGGGACTAGCGGGAGCGGATGAGCAGTTCTTC.

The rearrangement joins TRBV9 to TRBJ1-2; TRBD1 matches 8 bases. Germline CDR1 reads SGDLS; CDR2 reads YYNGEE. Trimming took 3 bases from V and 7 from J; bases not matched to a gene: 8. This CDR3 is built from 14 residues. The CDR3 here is CASSAQGARGGYTF. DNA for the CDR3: TGTGCCAGCAGCGCCCAGGGGGCGCGTGGTGGCTACACCTTC.

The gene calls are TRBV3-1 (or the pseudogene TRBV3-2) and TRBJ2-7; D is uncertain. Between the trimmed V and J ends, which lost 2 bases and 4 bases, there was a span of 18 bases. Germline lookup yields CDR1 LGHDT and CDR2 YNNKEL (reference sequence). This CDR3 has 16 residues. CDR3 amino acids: CASSQIRTERLYEQYF. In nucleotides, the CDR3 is TGTGCCAGCAGCCAAATTCGAACGGAACGTCTTTACGAGCAGTACTTC.

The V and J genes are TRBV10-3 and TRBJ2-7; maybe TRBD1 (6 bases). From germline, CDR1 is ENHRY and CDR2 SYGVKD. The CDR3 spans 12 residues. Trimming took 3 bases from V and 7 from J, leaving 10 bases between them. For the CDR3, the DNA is TGTGCCATCAGTGACAGGGGAGAAGAGCAGTACTTC. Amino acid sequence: CAISDRGEEQYF.

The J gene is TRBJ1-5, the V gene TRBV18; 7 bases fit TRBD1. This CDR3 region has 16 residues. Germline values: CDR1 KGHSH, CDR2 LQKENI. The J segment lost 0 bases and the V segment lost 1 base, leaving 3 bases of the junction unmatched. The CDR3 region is CASSPLAGGSNQPQHF. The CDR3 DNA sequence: TGTGCCAGCTCACCACTGGCAGGGGGTAGCAATCAGCCCCAGCATTTT.

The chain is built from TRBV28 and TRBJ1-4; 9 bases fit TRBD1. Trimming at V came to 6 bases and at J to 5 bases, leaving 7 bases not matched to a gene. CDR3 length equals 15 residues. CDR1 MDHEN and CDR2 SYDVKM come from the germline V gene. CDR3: CASSQTGTGNEKLFF. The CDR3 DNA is TGTGCCAGCAGCCAAACCGGGACAGGGAATGAAAAACTGTTTTTT.

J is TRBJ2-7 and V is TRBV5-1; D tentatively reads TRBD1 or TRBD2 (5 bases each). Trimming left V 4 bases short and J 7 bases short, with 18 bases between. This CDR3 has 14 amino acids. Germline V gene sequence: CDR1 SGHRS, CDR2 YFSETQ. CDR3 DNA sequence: TGCGCCAGCAGCGCACGGGACGGGGCCTTGGAGCAGTACTTC. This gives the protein CASSARDGALEQYF. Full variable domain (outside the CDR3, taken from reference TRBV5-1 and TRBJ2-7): KAGVTQTPRYLIKTRGQQVTLSCSPISGHRSVSWYQQTPGQGLQFLFEYFSETQRNKGNFPGRFSGRQFSNSRSEMNVSTLELGDSALYLCASSARDGALEQYFGPGTRLTVT.

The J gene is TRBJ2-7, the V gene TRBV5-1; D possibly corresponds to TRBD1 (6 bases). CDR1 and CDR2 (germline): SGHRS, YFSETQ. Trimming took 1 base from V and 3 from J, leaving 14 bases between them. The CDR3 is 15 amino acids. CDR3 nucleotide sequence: TGCGCCAGCAGCTTGCCAGGGGCGCAGGGCTACGAGCAGTACTTC. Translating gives CASSLPGAQGYEQYF.

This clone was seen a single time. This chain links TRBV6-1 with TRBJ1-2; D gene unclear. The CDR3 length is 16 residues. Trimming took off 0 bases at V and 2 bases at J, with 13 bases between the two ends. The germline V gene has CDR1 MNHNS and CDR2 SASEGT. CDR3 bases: TGTGCCAGCAGTGAAGCGCTTTTACGAAGAAACTATGGCTACACCTTC. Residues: CASSEALLRRNYGYTF.

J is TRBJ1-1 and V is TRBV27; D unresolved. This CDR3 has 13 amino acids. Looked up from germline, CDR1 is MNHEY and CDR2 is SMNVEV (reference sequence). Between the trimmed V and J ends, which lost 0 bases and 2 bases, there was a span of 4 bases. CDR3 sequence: CASSLSINTEAFF. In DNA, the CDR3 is TGTGCCAGCAGTTTATCGATAAACACTGAAGCTTTCTTT.

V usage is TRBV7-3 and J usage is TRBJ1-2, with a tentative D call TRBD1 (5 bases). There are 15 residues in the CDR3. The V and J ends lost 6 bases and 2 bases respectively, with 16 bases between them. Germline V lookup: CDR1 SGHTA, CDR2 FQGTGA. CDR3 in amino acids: CASSRGPGENYGYTF. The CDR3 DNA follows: TGTGCCAGCAGTAGAGGGCCGGGGGAGAACTATGGCTACACCTTC.

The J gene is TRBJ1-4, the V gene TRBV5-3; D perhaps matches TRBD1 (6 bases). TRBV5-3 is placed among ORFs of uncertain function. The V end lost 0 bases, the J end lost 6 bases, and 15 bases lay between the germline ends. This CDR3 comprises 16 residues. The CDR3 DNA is TGTGCCAGAAGCTTGGCGGGGGCCCCTGATTATGAAAAACTGTTTTTT. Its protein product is CARSLAGAPDYEKLFF.

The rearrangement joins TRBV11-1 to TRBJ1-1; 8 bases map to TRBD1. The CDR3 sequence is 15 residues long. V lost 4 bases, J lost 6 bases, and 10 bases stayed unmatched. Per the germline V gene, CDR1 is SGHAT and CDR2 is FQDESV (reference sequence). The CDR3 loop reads CASSSLTGVPAEAFF. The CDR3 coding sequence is TGTGCCAGCAGCTCCCTGACAGGGGTTCCCGCTGAAGCTTTCTTT.

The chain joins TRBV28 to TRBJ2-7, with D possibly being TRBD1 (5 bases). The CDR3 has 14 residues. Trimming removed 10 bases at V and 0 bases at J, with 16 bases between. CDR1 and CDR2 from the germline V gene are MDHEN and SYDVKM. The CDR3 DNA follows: TGTGCCACGTCCCCTCAGGGAATCTCCTACGAGCAGTACTTC. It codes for CATSPQGISYEQYF.

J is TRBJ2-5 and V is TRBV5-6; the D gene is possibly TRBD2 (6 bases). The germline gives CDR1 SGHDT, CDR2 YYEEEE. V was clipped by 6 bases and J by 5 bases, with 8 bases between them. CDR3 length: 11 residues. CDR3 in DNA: TGTGCCAGCAACCGGGGGGAGACCCAGTACTTC. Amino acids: CASNRGETQYF.

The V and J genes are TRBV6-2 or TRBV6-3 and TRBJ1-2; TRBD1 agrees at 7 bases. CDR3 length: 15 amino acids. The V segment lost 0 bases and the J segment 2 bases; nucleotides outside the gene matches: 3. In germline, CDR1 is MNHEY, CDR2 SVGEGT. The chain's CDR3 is CASSYSTGLNYGYTF. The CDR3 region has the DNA TGTGCCAGCAGTTACTCGACAGGGTTGAACTATGGCTACACCTTC.

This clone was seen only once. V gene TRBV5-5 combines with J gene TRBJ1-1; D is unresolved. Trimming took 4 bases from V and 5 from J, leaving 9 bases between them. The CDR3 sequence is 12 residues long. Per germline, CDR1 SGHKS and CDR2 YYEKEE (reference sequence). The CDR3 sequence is CASSPYGTEAFF. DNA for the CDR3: TGTGCCAGCAGCCCCTACGGGACTGAAGCTTTCTTT.

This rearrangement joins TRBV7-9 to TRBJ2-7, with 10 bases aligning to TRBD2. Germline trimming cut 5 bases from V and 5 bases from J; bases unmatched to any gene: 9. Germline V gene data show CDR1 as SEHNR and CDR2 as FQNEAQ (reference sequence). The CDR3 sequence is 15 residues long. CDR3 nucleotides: TGTGCCAGCAGCCCCCCCCTAGCGGGAGTGGACGAGCAGTACTTC. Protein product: CASSPPLAGVDEQYF.

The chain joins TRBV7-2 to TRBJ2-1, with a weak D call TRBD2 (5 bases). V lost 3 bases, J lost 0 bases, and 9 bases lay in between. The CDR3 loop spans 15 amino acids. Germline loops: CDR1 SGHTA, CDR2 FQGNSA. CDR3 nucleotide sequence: TGTGCCAGCAGCTTGAGAGGGAGCTCCTACAATGAGCAGTTCTTC. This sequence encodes CASSLRGSSYNEQFF.

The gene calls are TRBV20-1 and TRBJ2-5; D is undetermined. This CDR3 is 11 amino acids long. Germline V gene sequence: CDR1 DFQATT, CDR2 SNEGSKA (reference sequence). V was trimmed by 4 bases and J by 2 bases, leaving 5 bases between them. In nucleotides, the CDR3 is TGCAGTGCTAACCTACAAGAGACCCAGTACTTC. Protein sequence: CSANLQETQYF.

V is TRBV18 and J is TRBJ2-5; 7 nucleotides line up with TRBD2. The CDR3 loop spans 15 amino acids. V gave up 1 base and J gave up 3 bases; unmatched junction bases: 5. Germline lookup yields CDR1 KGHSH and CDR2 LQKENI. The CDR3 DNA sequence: TGTGCCAGCTCACCACTCCTAGCGGAAGAAGAGACCCAGTACTTC. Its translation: CASSPLLAEEETQYF.

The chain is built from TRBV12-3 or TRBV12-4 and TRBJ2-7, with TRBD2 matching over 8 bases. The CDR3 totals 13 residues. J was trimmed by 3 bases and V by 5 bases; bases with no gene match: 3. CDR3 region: CASSPGGVYEQYF. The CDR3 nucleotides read TGTGCCAGCAGTCCCGGGGGGGTCTACGAGCAGTACTTC.

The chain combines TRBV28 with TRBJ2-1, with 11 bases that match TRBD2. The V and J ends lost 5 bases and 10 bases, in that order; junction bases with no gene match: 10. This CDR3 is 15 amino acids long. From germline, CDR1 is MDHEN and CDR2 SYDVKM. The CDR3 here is CASSPGTSGPLEQFF. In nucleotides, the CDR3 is TGTGCCAGCAGTCCGGGGACTAGCGGCCCCCTAGAGCAGTTCTTC.

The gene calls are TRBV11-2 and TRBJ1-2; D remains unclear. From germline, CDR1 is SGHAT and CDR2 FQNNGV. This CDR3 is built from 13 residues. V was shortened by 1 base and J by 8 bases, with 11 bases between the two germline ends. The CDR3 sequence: CASSLVAGGGYTF. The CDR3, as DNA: TGTGCCAGCAGCTTAGTGGCGGGAGGAGGCTACACCTTC.

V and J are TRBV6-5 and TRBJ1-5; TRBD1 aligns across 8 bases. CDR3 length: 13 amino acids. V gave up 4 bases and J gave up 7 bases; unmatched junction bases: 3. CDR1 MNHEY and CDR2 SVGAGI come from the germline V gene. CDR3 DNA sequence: TGTGCCAGCAGTTCCAGGGGGCCGCAGCCCCAGCATTTT. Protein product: CASSSRGPQPQHF.

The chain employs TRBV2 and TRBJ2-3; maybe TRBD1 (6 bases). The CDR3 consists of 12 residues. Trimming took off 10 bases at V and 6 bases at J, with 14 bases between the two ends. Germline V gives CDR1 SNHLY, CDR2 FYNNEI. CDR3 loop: CATTGLGDTQYF. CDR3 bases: TGTGCCACTACAGGGTTAGGGGATACGCAGTATTTT.

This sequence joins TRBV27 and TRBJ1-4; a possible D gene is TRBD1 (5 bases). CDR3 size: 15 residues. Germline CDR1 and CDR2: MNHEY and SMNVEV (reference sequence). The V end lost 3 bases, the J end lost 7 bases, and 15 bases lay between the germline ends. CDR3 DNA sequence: TGTGCCAGCAGTTTGAACGGGGGAAGTCCTGAAAAACTGTTTTTT. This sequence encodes CASSLNGGSPEKLFF.

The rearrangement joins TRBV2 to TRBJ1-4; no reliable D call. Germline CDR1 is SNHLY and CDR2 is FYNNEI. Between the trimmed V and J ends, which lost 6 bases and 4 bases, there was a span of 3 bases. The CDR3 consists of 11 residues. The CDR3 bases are TGTGCCAGCAGCCTTAATGAAAAACTGTTTTTT. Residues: CASSLNEKLFF.